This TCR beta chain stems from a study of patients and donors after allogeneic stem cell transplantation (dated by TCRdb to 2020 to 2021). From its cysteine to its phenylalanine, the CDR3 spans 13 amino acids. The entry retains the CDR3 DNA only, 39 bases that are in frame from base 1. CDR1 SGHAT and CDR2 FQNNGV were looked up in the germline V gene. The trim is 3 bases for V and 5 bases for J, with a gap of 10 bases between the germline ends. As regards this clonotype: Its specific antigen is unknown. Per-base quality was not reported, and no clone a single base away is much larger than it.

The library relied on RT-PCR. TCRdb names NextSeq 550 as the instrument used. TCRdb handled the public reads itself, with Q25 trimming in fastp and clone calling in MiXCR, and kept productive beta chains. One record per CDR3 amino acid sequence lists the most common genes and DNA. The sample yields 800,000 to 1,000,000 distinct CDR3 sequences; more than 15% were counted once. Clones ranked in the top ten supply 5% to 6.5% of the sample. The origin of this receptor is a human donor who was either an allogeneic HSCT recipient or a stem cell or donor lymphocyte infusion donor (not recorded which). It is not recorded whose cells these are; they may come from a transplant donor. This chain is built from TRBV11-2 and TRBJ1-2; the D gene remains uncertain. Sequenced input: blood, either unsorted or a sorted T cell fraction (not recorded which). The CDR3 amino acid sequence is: CASSFQTAYGYTF. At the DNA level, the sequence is TGTGCCAGCAGCTTTCAAACGGCTTATGGCTACACCTTC.